Below are 21 T cell receptor beta chains sequenced from a single sample in a study of CD8 T cells in Susac syndrome. With random hexamers, reverse transcription was performed on about 0.5 to 1 ug of RNA. TCRdb reprocessed the immunoSEQ multiplex PCR reads with MiXCR, giving one entry per CDR3 protein. The sample holds under 150,000 distinct CDR3 sequences; approximately 96% are singletons and the top ten take 0.084%. The sample taken for sequencing was CD4+ T cells from PBMCs. All receptors come from a human donor with Susac syndrome.

V usage is TRBV28 and J usage is TRBJ1-2; TRBD1 aligns across 9 bases. Trimming cost V 3 bases and J 7 bases; bases outside gene matches: 12. The germline gives CDR1 MDHEN, CDR2 SYDVKM. The length of the CDR3 is 16 residues. CDR3 nucleotides: TGTGCCAGCAGTTTGCCGCGTCCGGGACAGGGCACTGGCTACACCTTC. This sequence encodes CASSLPRPGQGTGYTF.

The rearrangement links TRBV27 to TRBJ1-6; the D is unclear. Trimming removed 6 bases at V and 10 bases at J, with 13 bases between. Germline V CDR1 and CDR2: MNHEY, SMNVEV (reference sequence). The CDR3 has 13 residues. CDR3 in DNA: TGTGCCAGCAGGTCCGCGGGGAGCTCACCCCTCCACTTT. Its translation is CASRSAGSSPLHF.

In its sample, this clonotype was seen once. This chain connects TRBV24-1 to TRBJ2-6; D ambiguous. CDR1 is KGHDR and CDR2 is SFDVKD in the germline V gene. The ends were cut back, 7 bases at V and 0 bases at J, with 3 bases in the middle. The CDR3 extends over 13 amino acids. CDR3 sequence (DNA): TGTGCCACCAGGGCCTCTGGGGCCAACGTCCTGACTTTC. Translating gives CATRASGANVLTF.

The chain has TRBV7-9 and TRBJ2-2; 10 nucleotides agree with TRBD2. The CDR3 runs to 16 residues. Germline loops: CDR1 SEHNR, CDR2 FQNEAQ (reference sequence). The junction had 4 bases not matched to a gene; V was cut back by 5 bases and J by 1 base. CDR3 region: CASSPVAGGNTGELFF. The CDR3 DNA reads as TGTGCCAGCAGCCCTGTAGCGGGAGGGAACACCGGGGAGCTGTTTTTT.

This chain links TRBV21-1 with TRBJ2-7; TRBD1, the table's D call, was not compared with the DNA. TRBV21-1 is shown as a pseudogene. The CDR3 sequence is 13 residues long. The chain's CDR3 is CASSNSGAYEQYF. In DNA, the CDR3 is TGTGCCAGCAGCAACAGCGGGGCGTACGAGCAGTACTTC.

V is TRBV27 and J is TRBJ2-7, with D uncertain. The CDR3 has 13 residues. CDR1 is MNHEY and CDR2 is SMNVEV in the germline V gene (reference sequence). V gave up 6 bases and J gave up 2 bases, with 11 bases separating them. The CDR3 nucleotides are TGTGCCAGCAGCCCCGAAGGAGCCTACGAGCAGTACTTC. Translated: CASSPEGAYEQYF.

V gene TRBV20-1 combines with J gene TRBJ2-2; 8 bases are a match to TRBD1. This CDR3 has 15 amino acids. J was trimmed by 0 bases and V by 3 bases; bases with no gene match: 3. In germline, CDR1 is DFQATT, CDR2 SNEGSKA (reference sequence). The CDR3 DNA reads TGCAGTGCTAGGGCGGGACAGGCGAACACCGGGGAGCTGTTTTTT. Translating gives CSARAGQANTGELFF.

The chain carries TRBV6-6 and TRBJ2-1; D may be TRBD1 or TRBD2 (5 bases each). V lost 8 bases and J lost 0, with 8 bases in between. This CDR3 region has 13 residues. The germline V gene has CDR1 MNHNY and CDR2 SVGAGI (reference sequence). The CDR3 DNA reads as TGTGCCAGCTGGGGGAGCTCCTACAATGAGCAGTTCTTC. It specifies CASWGSSYNEQFF.

The V call is TRBV6-6, the J call TRBJ2-7; D remains ambiguous. V shed 10 bases and J shed 4 bases, with 17 bases lying between them. CDR1 is MNHNY and CDR2 is SVGAGI in the germline V gene (reference sequence). This CDR3 has 13 residues. DNA of the CDR3: TGTGCCACCACCGGGCAGGTCGGGTACGAGCAGTACTTC. Protein sequence: CATTGQVGYEQYF.

The chain links TRBV6-5 to TRBJ2-1; TRBD1 might be the D (6 bases). This CDR3 spans 15 amino acids. The germline V and J ends were trimmed by 6 bases and 4 bases, with 16 bases remaining between them. CDR1 and CDR2 from the germline V gene are MNHEY and SVGAGI. The CDR3 nucleotides read TGTGCCAGCAGGCGTACAGGGATCTCTTACAATGAGCAGTTCTTC. This sequence encodes CASRRTGISYNEQFF.

Here the CDR3 DNA reads TGTGCCAGCTCACCAAATACGGGTCGACTTAACTATGGCTACACCTTC. Translating gives CASSPNTGRLNYGYTF. The V call is TRBV18, the J call TRBJ1-2; no definite D call. The germline gives CDR1 KGHSH, CDR2 LQKENI. V lost 2 bases and J lost 1, with 14 bases in between. This CDR3 has 16 residues.

The gene calls are TRBV4-1 and TRBJ2-1, with 10 bases aligning to TRBD2. CDR1 and CDR2 from the germline V gene are MGHRA and YSYEKL. The CDR3 is 17 residues long. V lost 2 bases to trimming and J lost 10 bases; unmatched junction nucleotides: 14. Here the CDR3 reads CASSQLALAGAALEQFF. CDR3 nucleotides: TGCGCCAGCAGCCAATTAGCCCTAGCGGGAGCCGCTCTCGAGCAGTTCTTC.

The chain is built from TRBV7-2 and TRBJ2-5; D is possibly TRBD2 (7 bases). CDR3 length: 15 residues. V was shortened by 0 bases and J by 5 bases, with 13 bases between the two germline ends. CDR1 is SGHTA and CDR2 is FQGNSA in the germline V gene. The CDR3 DNA follows: TGTGCCAGCAGCTTAGCGGGGGGGCCGGAGGAGACCCAGTACTTC. Translating it yields CASSLAGGPEETQYF.

This clonotype was counted once. The V gene is TRBV20-1, the J gene TRBJ1-1; D unresolved. The germline V and J ends were trimmed by 0 bases and 1 base, with 6 bases remaining between them. The CDR3 sequence is 13 residues long. Germline CDR1 and CDR2: DFQATT and SNEGSKA (reference sequence). CDR3 region: CSARDQPNTEAFF. CDR3 DNA sequence: TGCAGTGCTAGAGATCAGCCGAACACTGAAGCTTTCTTT.

The rearrangement links TRBV12-3 or TRBV12-4 to TRBJ2-5; TRBD1 is a possible D gene (6 bases). Trimming removed 9 bases at V and 1 base at J, with 9 bases between. This CDR3 contains 12 residues. The CDR3 sequence is CASGQSQETQYF. Written as DNA, the CDR3 is TGTGCCAGTGGACAGTCCCAAGAGACCCAGTACTTC.

As DNA, the CDR3 is TGTGCCAGCACACCCTTTCCCAAAGAGACCCAGTACTTC. This encodes CASTPFPKETQYF. The genes are TRBV2 and TRBJ2-5; D is unclear. Trimming removed 7 bases at V and 3 bases at J, with 12 bases between. Germline V gene sequence: CDR1 SNHLY, CDR2 FYNNEI. The CDR3 consists of 13 residues.

The chain has TRBV20-1 and TRBJ2-2, with 8 bases that match TRBD2. The CDR3 is 15 amino acids. CDR1 is DFQATT, CDR2 SNEGSKA, per germline (reference sequence). Germline trimming cut 3 bases from V and 2 bases from J; bases unmatched to any gene: 5. This chain's CDR3 is CSARWLAGNTGELFF. The CDR3 coding sequence is TGCAGTGCTAGGTGGCTAGCGGGTAACACCGGGGAGCTGTTTTTT.

V is TRBV19 and J is TRBJ1-1; 9 nucleotides agree with TRBD1. Germline V gene sequence: CDR1 LNHDA, CDR2 SQIVND (reference sequence). This CDR3 has 15 amino acids. V lost 5 bases, J lost 4 bases, and 8 bases stayed unmatched. The CDR3 spells CASSGTGFSSTEAFF. The CDR3 nucleotides are TGTGCCAGTAGTGGGACAGGGTTTTCAAGCACTGAAGCTTTCTTT.

The chain joins TRBV28 to TRBJ2-5; tentatively, D is TRBD2 (6 bases). The germline gives CDR1 MDHEN, CDR2 SYDVKM. V gave up 3 bases and J gave up 2 bases, with 16 bases separating them. This CDR3 is 16 amino acids long. The CDR3 loop is CASSLGGGGNQETQYF. The CDR3 DNA is TGTGCCAGCAGTTTGGGGGGTGGAGGGAATCAAGAGACCCAGTACTTC.

The V and J genes are TRBV6-6 and TRBJ2-1; a weak D match, TRBD2 (6 bases). The CDR3 is 16 amino acids. The ends were cut back, 4 bases at V and 1 base at J, with 14 bases in the middle. Germline V gene data show CDR1 as MNHNY and CDR2 as SVGAGI (reference sequence). The CDR3 loop reads CASSSGTLASYNEQFF. DNA for the CDR3: TGTGCCAGCAGTTCCGGGACTTTGGCGTCCTACAATGAGCAGTTCTTC.

The CDR3 sequence: CAIGGAFF. CDR3 in DNA: TGTGCCATTGGGGGGGCTTTCTTT. This chain uses TRBV21-1 with TRBJ1-1; the DNA was not used to check the table's D call, TRBD1. TRBV21-1 is an annotated pseudogene. This CDR3 contains 8 residues.